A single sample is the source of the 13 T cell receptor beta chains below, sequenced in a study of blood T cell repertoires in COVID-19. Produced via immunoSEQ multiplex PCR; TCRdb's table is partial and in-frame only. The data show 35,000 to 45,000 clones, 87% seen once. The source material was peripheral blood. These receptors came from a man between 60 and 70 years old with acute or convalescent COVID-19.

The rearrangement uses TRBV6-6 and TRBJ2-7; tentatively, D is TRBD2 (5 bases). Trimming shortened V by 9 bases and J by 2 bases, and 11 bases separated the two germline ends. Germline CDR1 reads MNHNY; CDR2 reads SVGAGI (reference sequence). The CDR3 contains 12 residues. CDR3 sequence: CASAGATYEQYV. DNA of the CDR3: TGTGCCAGTGCGGGCGCTACCTACGAGCAGTACGTC.

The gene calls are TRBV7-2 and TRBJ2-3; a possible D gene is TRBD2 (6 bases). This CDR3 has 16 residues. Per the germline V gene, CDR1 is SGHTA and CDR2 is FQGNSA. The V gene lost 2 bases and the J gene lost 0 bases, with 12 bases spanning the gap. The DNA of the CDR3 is TGTGCCAGCAGCTTACTACCCGGGACTAGCACAGATACGCAGTATTTT. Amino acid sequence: CASSLLPGTSTDTQYF.

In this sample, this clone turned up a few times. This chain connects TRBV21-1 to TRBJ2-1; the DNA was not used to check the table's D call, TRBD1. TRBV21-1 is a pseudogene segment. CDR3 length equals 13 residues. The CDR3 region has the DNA TGTGCCAGCGTGCAACCAGGACAGGGGGACAAGTTCTTC. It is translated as CASVQPGQGDKFF.

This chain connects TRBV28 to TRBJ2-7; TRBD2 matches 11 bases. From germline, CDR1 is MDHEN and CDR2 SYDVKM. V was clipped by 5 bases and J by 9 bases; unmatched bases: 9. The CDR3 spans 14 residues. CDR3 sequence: CASSLAGGPLGQYF. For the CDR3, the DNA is TGTGCCAGCAGTCTAGCGGGAGGACCCCTGGGGCAGTACTTC.

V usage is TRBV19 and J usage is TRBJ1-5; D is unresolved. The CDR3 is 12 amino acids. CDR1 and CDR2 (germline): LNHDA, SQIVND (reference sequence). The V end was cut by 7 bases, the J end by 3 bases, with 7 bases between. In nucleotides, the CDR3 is TGTGCCAGTACAGGATACAATCAGCCCCAGCATTTT. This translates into CASTGYNQPQHF.

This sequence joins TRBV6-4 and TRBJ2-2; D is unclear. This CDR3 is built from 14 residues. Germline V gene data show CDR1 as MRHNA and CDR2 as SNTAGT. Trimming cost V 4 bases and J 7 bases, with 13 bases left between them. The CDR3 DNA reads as TGTGCCAGCAGTGTGGAGAATTTCGGCGGGGAGCTGTTTTTT. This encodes CASSVENFGGELFF.

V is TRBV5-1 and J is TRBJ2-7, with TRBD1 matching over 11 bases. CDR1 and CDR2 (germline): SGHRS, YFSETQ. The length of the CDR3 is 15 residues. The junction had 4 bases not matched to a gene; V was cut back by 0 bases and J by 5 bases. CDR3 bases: TGCGCCAGCAGCTTGGAGGGACAGGGGGTAAACGAGCAGTACTTC. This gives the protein CASSLEGQGVNEQYF.

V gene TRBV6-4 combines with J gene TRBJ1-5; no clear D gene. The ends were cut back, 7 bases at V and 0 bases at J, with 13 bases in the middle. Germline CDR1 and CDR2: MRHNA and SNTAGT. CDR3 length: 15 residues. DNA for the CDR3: TGTGCCAGCATTCCTCGGGGTTATAGCAATCAGCCCCAGCATTTT. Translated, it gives CASIPRGYSNQPQHF.

CDR3 protein: CASSSREQYF. For the CDR3, the DNA is TGTGCCAGCAGTTCGAGGGAGCAGTACTTC. The V gene is TRBV28, the J gene TRBJ2-7, with unresolved D. CDR3 length: 10 amino acids. CDR1 and CDR2 from the germline V gene are MDHEN and SYDVKM. Trimming shortened V by 4 bases and J by 7 bases, and 5 bases separated the two germline ends.

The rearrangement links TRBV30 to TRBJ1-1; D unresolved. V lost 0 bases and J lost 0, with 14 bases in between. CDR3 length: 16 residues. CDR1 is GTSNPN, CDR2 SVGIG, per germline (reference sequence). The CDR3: CAWSVGMTSMNTEAFF. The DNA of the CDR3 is TGTGCCTGGAGTGTGGGCATGACAAGCATGAACACTGAAGCTTTCTTT.

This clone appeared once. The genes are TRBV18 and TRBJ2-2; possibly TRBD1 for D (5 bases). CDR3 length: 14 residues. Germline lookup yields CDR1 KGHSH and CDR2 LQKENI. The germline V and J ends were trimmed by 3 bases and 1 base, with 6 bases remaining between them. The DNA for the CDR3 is TGTGCCAGCTCACCCGGACAGAACACCGGGGAGCTGTTTTTT. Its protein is CASSPGQNTGELFF. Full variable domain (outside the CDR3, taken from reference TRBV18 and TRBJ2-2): NAGVMQNPRHLVRRRGQEARLRCSPMKGHSHVYWYRQLPEEGLKFMVYLQKENIIDESGMPKERFSAEFPKEGPSILRIQQVVRGDSAAYFCASSPGQNTGELFFGEGSRLTVL.

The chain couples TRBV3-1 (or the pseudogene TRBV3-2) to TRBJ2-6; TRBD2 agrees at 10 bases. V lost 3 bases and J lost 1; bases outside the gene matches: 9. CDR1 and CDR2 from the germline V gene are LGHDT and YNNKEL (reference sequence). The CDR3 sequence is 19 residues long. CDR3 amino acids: CASSQLGLAPSSGANVLTF. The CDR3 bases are TGTGCCAGCAGCCAGTTGGGACTAGCGCCATCTTCTGGGGCCAACGTCCTGACTTTC.

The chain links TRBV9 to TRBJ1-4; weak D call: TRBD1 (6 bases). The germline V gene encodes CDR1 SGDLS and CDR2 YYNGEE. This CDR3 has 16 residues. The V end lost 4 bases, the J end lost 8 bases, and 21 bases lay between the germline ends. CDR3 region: CASSHGSHRDREKLFF. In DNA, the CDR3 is TGTGCCAGCAGCCATGGGAGTCACAGGGACCGAGAAAAACTGTTTTTT.